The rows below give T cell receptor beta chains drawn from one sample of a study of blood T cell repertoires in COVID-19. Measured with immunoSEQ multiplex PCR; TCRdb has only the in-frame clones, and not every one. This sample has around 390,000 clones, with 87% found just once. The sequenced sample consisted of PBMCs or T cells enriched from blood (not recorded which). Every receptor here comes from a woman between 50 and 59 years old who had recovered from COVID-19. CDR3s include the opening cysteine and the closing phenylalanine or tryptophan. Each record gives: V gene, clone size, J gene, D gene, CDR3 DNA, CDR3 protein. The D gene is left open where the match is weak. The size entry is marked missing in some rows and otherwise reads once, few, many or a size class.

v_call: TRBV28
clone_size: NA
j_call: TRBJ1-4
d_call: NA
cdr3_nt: TGTGCCAGCAGTCCTTCTATTACCCGGGGTGAAAAACTGTTTTTT
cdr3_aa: CASSPSITRGEKLFF

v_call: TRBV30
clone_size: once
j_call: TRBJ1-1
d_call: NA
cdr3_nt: TGTGCCTGGAGTGTTATAAAACAGGGAGTAGGGACTGAAGCTTTCTTT
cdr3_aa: CAWSVIKQGVGTEAFF

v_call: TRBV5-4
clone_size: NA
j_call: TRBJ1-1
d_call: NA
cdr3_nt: TGTGCCAGCAGCTTGGAAGTAGACACTGAAGCTTTCTTT
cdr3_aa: CASSLEVDTEAFF

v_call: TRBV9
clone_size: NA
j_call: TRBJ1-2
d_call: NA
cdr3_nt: TGTGCCAGCAGCGTAGCCCTGGAGCCCTATGGCTACACCTTC
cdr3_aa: CASSVALEPYGYTF

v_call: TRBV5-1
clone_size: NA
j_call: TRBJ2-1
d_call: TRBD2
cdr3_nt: TGCGCCAGCAGCTGGGGTAGCGGGGGGTTAAAGAATGAGCAGTTCTTC
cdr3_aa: CASSWGSGGLKNEQFF

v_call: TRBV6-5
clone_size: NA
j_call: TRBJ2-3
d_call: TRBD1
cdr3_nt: TGTGCCAGCAGCCGGGACAGGGGGCACGATACGCAGTATTTT
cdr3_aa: CASSRDRGHDTQYF

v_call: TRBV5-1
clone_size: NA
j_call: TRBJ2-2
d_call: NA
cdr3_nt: TGCGCCAGCAGCTTGGAGAACAGGGTACCCACCGGGGAGCTGTTTTTT
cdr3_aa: CASSLENRVPTGELFF

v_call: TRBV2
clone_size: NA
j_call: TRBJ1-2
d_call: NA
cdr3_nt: TGTGCCAGCAGCGCAAGAACAGGGTTGAAGAACTATGGCTACACCTTC
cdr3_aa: CASSARTGLKNYGYTF

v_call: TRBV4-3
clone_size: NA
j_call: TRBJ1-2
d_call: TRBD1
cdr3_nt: TGCGCCAGCAGCCCTCAGGACAGGGCTAACTCCAATGGCTACACCTTC
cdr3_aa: CASSPQDRANSNGYTF

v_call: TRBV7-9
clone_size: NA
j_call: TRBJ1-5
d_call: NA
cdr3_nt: TGTGCCAGCAGCTTTTCGGGAAGCAATCAGCCCCAGCATTTT
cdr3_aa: CASSFSGSNQPQHF

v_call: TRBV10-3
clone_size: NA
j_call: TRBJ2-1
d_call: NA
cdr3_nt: TGTGCCATCAGTGCTCACCCACCGGACAATGAGCAGTTCTTC
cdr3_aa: CAISAHPPDNEQFF

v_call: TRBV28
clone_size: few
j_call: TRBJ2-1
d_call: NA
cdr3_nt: TGTGCCAGCAGCCCGGTTAGGGAGGGGGATGAGCAGTTCTTC
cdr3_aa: CASSPVREGDEQFF

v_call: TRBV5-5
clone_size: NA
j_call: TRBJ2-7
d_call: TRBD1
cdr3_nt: TGTGCCAGCAGCTATTACGGGACAGGGAGCTCCTACGAGCAGTACTTC
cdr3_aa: CASSYYGTGSSYEQYF

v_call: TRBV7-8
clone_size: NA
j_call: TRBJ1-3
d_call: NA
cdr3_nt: TGTGCCAGCAGCTTTGCAACGGGCTCTGGAAACACCATATATTTT
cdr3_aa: CASSFATGSGNTIYF

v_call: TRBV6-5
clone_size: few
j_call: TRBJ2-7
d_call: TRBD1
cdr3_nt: TGTGCCAGCAAGAAGGGACAGGGCTACGAGCAGTACTTC
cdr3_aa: CASKKGQGYEQYF

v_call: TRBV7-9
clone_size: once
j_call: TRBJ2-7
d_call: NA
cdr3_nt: TGTGCCAGCAGCCCAGCATTGGGGGGTTCCTCCTACGAGCAGTACTTC
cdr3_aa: CASSPALGGSSYEQYF

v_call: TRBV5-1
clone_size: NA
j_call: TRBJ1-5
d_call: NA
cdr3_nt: TGCGCCAGCAGCTTGGAGGCGGGGCCCGGTCAGCCCCAGCATTTT
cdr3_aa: CASSLEAGPGQPQHF

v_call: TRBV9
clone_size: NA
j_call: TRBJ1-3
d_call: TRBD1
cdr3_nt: TGTGCCAGCAGCACCCAGGGGGCTGGAAACACCATATATTTT
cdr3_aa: CASSTQGAGNTIYF

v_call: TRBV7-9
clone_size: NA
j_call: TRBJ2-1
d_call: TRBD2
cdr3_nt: TGTGCCAGCAGCTCCCCGGGACTAGCGGGCCAAGGGTTCCCCAAGTTCTTC
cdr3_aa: CASSSPGLAGQGFPKFF

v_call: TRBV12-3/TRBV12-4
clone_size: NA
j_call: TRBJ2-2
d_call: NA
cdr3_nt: TGTGCCAGCAGTTTCAGCGGGGAGCTGTTTTTT
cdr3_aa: CASSFSGELFF

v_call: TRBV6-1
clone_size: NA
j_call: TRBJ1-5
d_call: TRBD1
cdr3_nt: TGTGCCAGCAGTGCCGGGACAGGTCATAGCAATCAGCCCCAGCATTTT
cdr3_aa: CASSAGTGHSNQPQHF

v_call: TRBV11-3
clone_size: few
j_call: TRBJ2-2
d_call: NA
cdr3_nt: TGTGCCAGCAGCTTTCGGGCGGGATCCACGGATGCCGGGGAGCTGTTTTTT
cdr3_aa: CASSFRAGSTDAGELFF

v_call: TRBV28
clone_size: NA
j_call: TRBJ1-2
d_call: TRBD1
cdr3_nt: TGTGCCAGCAGCGGGGGACAGAACTATGGCTACACCTTC
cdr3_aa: CASSGGQNYGYTF

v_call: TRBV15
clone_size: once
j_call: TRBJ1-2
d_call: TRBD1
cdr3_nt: TGTGCCACCAGCTCGCCGGGACAGAGTAACTATGGCTACACCTTC
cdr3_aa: CATSSPGQSNYGYTF

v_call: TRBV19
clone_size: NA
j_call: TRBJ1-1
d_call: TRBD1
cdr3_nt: TGTGCCAGTAGTATAGCTATTCGGGACAGAAGACTCAACACTGAAGCTTTCTTT
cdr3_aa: CASSIAIRDRRLNTEAFF

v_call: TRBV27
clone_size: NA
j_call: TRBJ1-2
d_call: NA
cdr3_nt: TGTGCCAGCAGTTTGGCAGGGGCCATCGGGACTAACTATGGCTACACCTTC
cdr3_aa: CASSLAGAIGTNYGYTF

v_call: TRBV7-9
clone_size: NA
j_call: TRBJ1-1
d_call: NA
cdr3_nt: TGTGCCAGCAGCTTAGCGGCGGCCACTGAAGCTTTCTTT
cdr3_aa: CASSLAAATEAFF

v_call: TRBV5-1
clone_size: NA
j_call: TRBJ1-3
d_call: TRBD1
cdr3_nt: TGCGCCAGCAGCCCAGACAGGGGAGACGGAAACACCATATATTTT
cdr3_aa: CASSPDRGDGNTIYF

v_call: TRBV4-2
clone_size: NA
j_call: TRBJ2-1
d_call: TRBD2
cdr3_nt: TGTGCCAGCAGCCTAATAGCGGGTAGCTCCTACAATGAGCAGTTCTTC
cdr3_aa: CASSLIAGSSYNEQFF

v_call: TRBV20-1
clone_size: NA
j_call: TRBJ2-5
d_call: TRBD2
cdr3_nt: TGCAGTGCTAGTTGGACTAGCGGGGGGGCGGTAGAGACCCAGTACTTC
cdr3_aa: CSASWTSGGAVETQYF

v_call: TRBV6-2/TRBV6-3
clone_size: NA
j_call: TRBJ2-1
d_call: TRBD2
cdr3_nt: TGTGCCAGCAGTGACTTTCTAGCGGGCGGAATGCATGAGCAGTTCTTC
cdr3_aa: CASSDFLAGGMHEQFF

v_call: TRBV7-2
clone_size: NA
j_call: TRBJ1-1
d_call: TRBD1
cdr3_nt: TGTGCCAGCAGCTTAGCCCAGGGGGGCCCGATAGGTGGTATCTTT
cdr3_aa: CASSLAQGGPIGGIF

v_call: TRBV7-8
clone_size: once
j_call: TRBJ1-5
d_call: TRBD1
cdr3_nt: TGTGCCAGCAGCCCCTCGGGTCGGACAGGGATCAGCAATCAGCCCCAGCATTTT
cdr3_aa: CASSPSGRTGISNQPQHF

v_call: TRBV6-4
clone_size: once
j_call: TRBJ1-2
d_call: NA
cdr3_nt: TGTGCCAGCAGACCTCAGCCTGGGGGGTTACGGGAGTATGGCTACACCTTC
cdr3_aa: CASRPQPGGLREYGYTF

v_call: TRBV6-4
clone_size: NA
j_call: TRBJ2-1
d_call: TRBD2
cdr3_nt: TGTGCCAGCAGTTTAGCGGGGGGGTTGGATGAGCAGTTCTTC
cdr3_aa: CASSLAGGLDEQFF

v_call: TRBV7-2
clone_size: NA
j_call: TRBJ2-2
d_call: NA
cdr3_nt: TGTGCCAGCAGCTTAGTGGCAGGGCGGCGCACCGGGGAGCTGTTTTTT
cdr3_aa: CASSLVAGRRTGELFF

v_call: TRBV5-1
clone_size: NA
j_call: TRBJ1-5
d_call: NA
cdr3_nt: TGCGCCAGCAGCTTTTCGGGAGATAGCAATCAGCCCCAGCATTTT
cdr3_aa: CASSFSGDSNQPQHF

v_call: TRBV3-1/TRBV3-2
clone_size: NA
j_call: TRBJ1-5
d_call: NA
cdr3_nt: TGTGCCAGCAGCCAAGGCTTTGGAGGCAATCAGCCCCAGCATTTT
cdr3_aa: CASSQGFGGNQPQHF

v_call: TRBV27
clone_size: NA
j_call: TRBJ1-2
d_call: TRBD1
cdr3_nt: TGTGCCAGCAGACCAACAGGGGGCGTTAACTATGGCTACACCTTC
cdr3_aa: CASRPTGGVNYGYTF

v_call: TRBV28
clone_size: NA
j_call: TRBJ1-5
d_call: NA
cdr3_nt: TGTGCCACCACGCGAGGGGGATATAGCAATCAGCCCCAGCATTTT
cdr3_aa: CATTRGGYSNQPQHF